This entry lists 13 T cell receptor beta chains sequenced from one sample in a study of pediatric ulcerative colitis. During colonoscopy, one to two rectal pinch biopsies were collected. Assay used: immunoSEQ multiplex PCR; TCRdb lists only in-frame clones, some missing. The table lists roughly 45,000 clones, around 78% of them singletons. The sequencing sample was made of gut tissue. Receptors originate from a girl aged 10 to 17 with moderate ulcerative colitis.

V and J are TRBV30 and TRBJ2-5; tentatively, D is TRBD2 (6 bases). Germline CDR1 GTSNPN, CDR2 SVGIG (reference sequence). The V end was cut by 5 bases, the J end by 0 bases, with 13 bases between. This CDR3 comprises 14 residues. As DNA, the CDR3 is TGTGCCTGGGGTGGAGGGGAGTACCAAGAGACCCAGTACTTC. Translated, it gives CAWGGGEYQETQYF.

The chain uses TRBV7-9 and TRBJ2-1, with D perhaps TRBD1 (6 bases). Germline-derived CDR1 and CDR2 are SEHNR and FQNEAQ (reference sequence). V gave up 3 bases and J gave up 4 bases, with 7 bases separating them. The CDR3 is 13 residues long. The CDR3, as DNA: TGTGCCAGCAGCTTTGGACAGTACAATGAGCAGTTCTTC. Translated: CASSFGQYNEQFF.

The V and J genes are TRBV4-1 and TRBJ1-1, with 7 positions matching TRBD1. CDR3 size: 17 residues. Germline assignment: CDR1 MGHRA and CDR2 YSYEKL. The junction had 12 bases not matched to a gene; V was cut back by 1 base and J by 4 bases. The CDR3 bases are TGCGCCAGCAGCCAAGGTTTAGTAGACAGGGTGGTCACTGAAGCTTTCTTT. Its protein is CASSQGLVDRVVTEAFF.

The chain is built from TRBV7-9 and TRBJ1-5; D perhaps matches TRBD1 (6 bases). CDR3 size: 17 residues. Germline V gene lookup returns CDR1 SEHNR and CDR2 FQNEAQ (reference sequence). V gave up 4 bases and J gave up 4 bases, with 20 bases separating them. CDR3 residues: CASSYQQGWGLNQPQHF. In DNA form, the CDR3 reads TGTGCCAGCAGCTATCAACAGGGATGGGGCTTAAATCAGCCCCAGCATTTT.

The chain recombines TRBV4-2 with TRBJ2-7; weak D call: TRBD2 (7 bases). This CDR3 comprises 15 residues. Germline loops: CDR1 LGHNA, CDR2 YNFKEQ. V dropped 1 base and J dropped 4 bases, with 14 bases sitting between them. This CDR3 reads CASSQAGGGFYEQYF. Here the CDR3 DNA reads TGTGCCAGCAGCCAAGCGGGGGGCGGATTTTACGAGCAGTACTTC.

The rearrangement joins TRBV7-9 to TRBJ2-5; D ambiguous. CDR3 length: 13 amino acids. CDR1 and CDR2 (germline): SEHNR, FQNEAQ (reference sequence). Trimming removed 2 bases from V and 4 bases from J, with 8 bases in between. The CDR3 coding sequence is TGTGCCAGCAGCTTACTTGCAGCAGAGACCCAGTACTTC. Protein: CASSLLAAETQYF.

The rearrangement links TRBV18 to TRBJ1-2, with 9 bases aligning to TRBD1. Germline values: CDR1 KGHSH, CDR2 LQKENI. V lost 4 bases, J lost 8 bases, and 11 bases stayed unmatched. The CDR3 is made up of 15 amino acids. Here the CDR3 DNA reads TGTGCCAGCTCACTAATGGGACAGGGCTCGGCGGGCTACACCTTC. This codes for CASSLMGQGSAGYTF.

Only one count was recorded for this clone. This chain connects TRBV11-1 to TRBJ1-1; D gene uncertain. V lost 5 bases and J lost 3, with 7 bases in between. The CDR3 runs to 12 residues. Germline V gene sequence: CDR1 SGHAT, CDR2 FQDESV (reference sequence). CDR3 coding DNA: TGTGCCAGCAGCCGAGATTACACTGAAGCTTTCTTT. It yields the protein CASSRDYTEAFF.

The chain combines TRBV5-4 with TRBJ2-1; 9 nucleotides match TRBD2. Germline V lookup: CDR1 SGHNT, CDR2 YYREEE (reference sequence). This CDR3 comprises 16 residues. The trim removed 2 bases at V and 9 bases at J, leaving 12 bases unmatched. DNA for the CDR3: TGTGCCAGCAGCTTAGGGGTAGCGGGAGTTCGTGGTGAGCAGTTCTTC. Amino acid sequence: CASSLGVAGVRGEQFF.

CDR3 sequence (DNA): TGTGCCAGCAGCTTAGACAGTTCTGGCTCCTACGAGCAGTACTTC. Translation gives CASSLDSSGSYEQYF. The V gene is TRBV7-9, the J gene TRBJ2-7; D is ambiguous. This CDR3 spans 15 amino acids. Per the germline V gene, CDR1 is SEHNR and CDR2 is FQNEAQ (reference sequence). Trimming stripped 1 base from V and 0 bases from J, with 10 bases between. The full variable domain, rest sourced from reference TRBV7-9 and TRBJ2-7, is DTGVSQNPRHKITKRGQNVTFRCDPISEHNRLYWYRQTLGQGPEFLTYFQNEAQLEKSRLLSDRFSAERPKGSFSTLEIQRTEQGDSAMYLCASSLDSSGSYEQYFGPGTRLTVT.

This chain links TRBV11-3 with TRBJ2-1; TRBD2 matches 11 bases. V lost 5 bases and J lost 9; bases outside the gene matches: 12. The CDR3 has 16 residues. Germline V gives CDR1 SGHNT, CDR2 YENEEA. CDR3: CASSPRTSGSTAEQFF. In nucleotides, the CDR3 is TGTGCCAGCAGCCCCCGGACTAGCGGGTCTACAGCTGAGCAGTTCTTC. The full variable domain, in which reference TRBV11-3 and TRBJ2-1 provide the parts outside the CDR3, is EAGVVQSPRYKIIEKKQPVAFWCNPISGHNTLYWYLQNLGQGPELLIRYENEEAVDDSQLPKDRFSAERLKGVDSTLKIQPAELGDSAVYLCASSPRTSGSTAEQFFGPGTRLTVL.

In its sample, this clone was seen a few times. The V and J genes are TRBV7-2 and TRBJ2-7; D possibly uses TRBD1 or TRBD2 (5 bases each). CDR1 is SGHTA, CDR2 FQGNSA, per germline. The CDR3 runs 15 residues. V lost 5 bases and J lost 4, with 18 bases in between. CDR3 DNA sequence: TGTGCCAGCAGCCGGTCGCCGGGACGGTCTTACGAGCAGTACTTC. This sequence encodes CASSRSPGRSYEQYF.

V gene TRBV7-3 combines with J gene TRBJ2-1; tentative D call: TRBD2 (6 bases). The CDR3 runs 13 residues. Per the germline V gene, CDR1 is SGHTA and CDR2 is FQGTGA. Trimming removed 3 bases at V and 8 bases at J, with 11 bases between. CDR3 DNA: TGTGCCAGCAGCTTTGGAGGGTTCGATGAGCAGTTCTTC. This encodes CASSFGGFDEQFF.